This T cell receptor (beta chain) is from a study of blood T cell repertoires in COVID-19. This CDR3 has 15 residues. V shed 3 bases and J 7 bases; nucleotides not matched to a gene: 11. Germline CDR1 LNHNV, CDR2 YYDKDF (reference sequence). Data came from immunoSEQ multiplex PCR; TCRdb stores just in-frame clones and leaves some out. The table records about 170,000 clones, roughly 91% of them present only once. The origin of this receptor is a man aged 50 to 60 who had recovered from COVID-19. The rearrangement joins TRBV15 to TRBJ2-7, with TRBD1 matching over 8 bases. Source material: peripheral blood. The CDR3 nucleotides read TGTGCCACCAGCAGGTCGGCCCCAGGGGGCGAGGAGCAGTACTTC. Protein: CATSRSAPGGEEQYF.